A single sample gave rise to the 30 T cell receptor beta chains below, sequenced in a study of OX40 agonist ivuxolimab in advanced cancers. This table comes from immunoSEQ multiplex PCR, and its TCRdb copy is limited to in-frame clones, with some not included. The repertoire has 79,000 or so clones, more than 80% of them found once; the top ten carry around 1.6%. Sequences were derived from CD4+ or CD8+ T cells sorted from blood, sampled in a trial of the OX40 agonist ivuxolimab. The receptor source for this set is an adult with an advanced solid tumor such as melanoma, head and neck, liver or kidney cancer.

The chain has TRBV14 and TRBJ1-2, with 12 bases matching TRBD1. This CDR3 contains 19 residues. The V and J ends lost 3 bases and 4 bases, in that order; junction bases with no gene match: 15. Germline lookup yields CDR1 SGHDN and CDR2 FVKESK. The CDR3, as DNA: TGTGCCAGCAGCCATCCCACCCGACCGGGACAGGGGGCGGGCTATGGCTACACCTTC. Encoded protein: CASSHPTRPGQGAGYGYTF.

The count of this clone is one. The chain uses TRBV5-1 and TRBJ2-5; no firm D call. CDR1 SGHRS and CDR2 YFSETQ come from the germline V gene. V lost 0 bases and J 4 bases, leaving 4 bases between the germline ends. The CDR3 has 12 residues. The CDR3 sequence is CASSLAGETQYF. The CDR3 nucleotides read TGCGCCAGCAGCTTGGCCGGAGAGACCCAGTACTTC.

A few counts support this clone. This rearrangement joins TRBV30 to TRBJ1-5; D gene uncertain. Deletions cut 3 bases from V and 1 base from J, with 4 bases between. Germline V gene sequence: CDR1 GTSNPN, CDR2 SVGIG (reference sequence). The CDR3 covers 12 residues. The CDR3 DNA reads as TGTGCCTGGAGCCTGAGCAATCAGCCCCAGCATTTT. Translated, it gives CAWSLSNQPQHF.

The V gene is TRBV5-1, the J gene TRBJ1-1; 8 nucleotides match TRBD1. The CDR3 has 18 residues. V trimming: 4 bases; J trimming: 4 bases; junction bases outside the gene matches: 18. Germline loops: CDR1 SGHRS, CDR2 YFSETQ. CDR3 bases: TGCGCCAGCAGCCCCCCCCCGGGACAGGCTCATAAAGGCACTGAAGCTTTCTTT. Protein: CASSPPPGQAHKGTEAFF.

The V gene is TRBV2, the J gene TRBJ2-7; D is unresolved. Germline lookup yields CDR1 SNHLY and CDR2 FYNNEI. The CDR3 contains 13 residues. Trimming shortened V by 6 bases and J by 3 bases, and 12 bases separated the two germline ends. In nucleotides, the CDR3 is TGTGCCAGCAGCGCAGGACGGTTCTACGAGCAGTACTTC. This gives the protein CASSAGRFYEQYF.

This clone was seen just once. The chain has TRBV10-2 and TRBJ1-1; TRBD1 might be the D (5 bases). The V and J ends lost 0 bases and 3 bases respectively, with 14 bases between them. Per germline, CDR1 WSHSY and CDR2 SAAADI. The CDR3 consists of 16 residues. In nucleotides, the CDR3 is TGCGCCAGCAGTGAGTCGGTATGGGGAGGGGACACTGAAGCTTTCTTT. It is translated as CASSESVWGGDTEAFF.

This clone turned up a few times. The chain joins TRBV18 to TRBJ1-1, with 10 nucleotides matching TRBD1. Germline values: CDR1 KGHSH, CDR2 LQKENI. J was trimmed by 4 bases and V by 6 bases; bases with no gene match: 2. The CDR3 is made up of 13 amino acids. The CDR3 DNA sequence: TGTGCCAGCTCCCGGACAGGGGGCACTGAAGCTTTCTTT. Its translation is CASSRTGGTEAFF.

This rearrangement joins TRBV9 to TRBJ2-2, with no clear D. The germline V gene encodes CDR1 SGDLS and CDR2 YYNGEE. The CDR3 has 13 amino acids. Deletions cut 0 bases from V and 6 bases from J, with 6 bases between. The CDR3 is CASSVALAGELFF. CDR3 sequence (DNA): TGTGCCAGCAGCGTAGCTCTAGCCGGGGAGCTGTTTTTT. Drawing the rest from reference TRBV9 and TRBJ2-2, the complete variable domain is DSGVTQTPKHLITATGQRVTLRCSPRSGDLSVYWYQQSLDQGLQFLIQYYNGEERAKGNILERFSAQQFPDLHSELNLSSLELGDSALYFCASSVALAGELFFGEGSRLTVL.

The chain is built from TRBV7-2 and TRBJ2-1; 12 bases match TRBD2. Looked up from germline, CDR1 is SGHTA and CDR2 is FQGNSA. The CDR3 runs 13 residues. V lost 5 bases and J lost 12; bases outside the gene matches: 5. Here the CDR3 reads CASSPGLAGLQFF. DNA of the CDR3: TGTGCCAGCAGCCCCGGACTAGCGGGACTGCAGTTCTTC.

The V and J genes are TRBV6-1 and TRBJ1-4; possibly TRBD1 for D (5 bases). Germline CDR1 and CDR2: MNHNS and SASEGT. V was shortened by 4 bases and J by 4 bases, with 10 bases between the two germline ends. The CDR3 is made up of 14 amino acids. The CDR3 nucleotides are TGTGCCAGCAGTGCGGGACCGAATAATGAAAAACTGTTTTTT. It codes for CASSAGPNNEKLFF.

V usage is TRBV5-4 and J usage is TRBJ2-3, with 8 bases aligning to TRBD2. V was clipped by 0 bases and J by 4 bases; unmatched bases: 7. This CDR3 is built from 16 residues. Germline V gene lookup returns CDR1 SGHNT and CDR2 YYREEE (reference sequence). The CDR3 sequence: CASSLAAGGGADTQYF. CDR3 nucleotides: TGTGCCAGCAGCTTGGCTGCGGGAGGCGGGGCAGATACGCAGTATTTT.

The chain carries TRBV9 and TRBJ2-3; unclear D gene. Germline CDR1 and CDR2: SGDLS and YYNGEE. This CDR3 spans 15 amino acids. V was cut by 2 bases and J by 0 bases, with 10 bases left in between. The CDR3 DNA sequence: TGTGCCAGCAGCGTCGGCGTTACTAGCACAGATACGCAGTATTTT. Translating it yields CASSVGVTSTDTQYF.

The chain uses TRBV2 and TRBJ2-1, with TRBD2 identical over 11 bases. Per the germline V gene, CDR1 is SNHLY and CDR2 is FYNNEI. The CDR3 runs to 15 residues. Unmatched junction bases numbered 7, after V lost 6 bases and J lost 6 bases. This chain's CDR3 is CASRQTSGGSNEQFF. CDR3 nucleotide sequence: TGTGCCAGCAGACAAACTAGCGGGGGATCCAATGAGCAGTTCTTC.

This clone appeared a single time. This sequence joins TRBV27 and TRBJ1-1; D remains unclear. The V and J ends lost 6 bases and 4 bases respectively, with 12 bases between them. CDR3 size: 13 residues. In germline, CDR1 is MNHEY, CDR2 SMNVEV (reference sequence). The CDR3 DNA reads as TGTGCCAGCAGATCGTTGGTGGGCACTGAAGCTTTCTTT. This gives the protein CASRSLVGTEAFF.

In its sample, this clone was seen once. The chain joins TRBV10-1 to TRBJ2-1, with TRBD2 identical over 12 bases. V was clipped by 9 bases and J by 7 bases; unmatched bases: 10. The length of the CDR3 is 15 residues. Germline lookup yields CDR1 WNHNN and CDR2 SYGVQD (reference sequence). The CDR3 spells CASPRGLAGHNEQFF. CDR3 DNA sequence: TGCGCCAGTCCCCGCGGACTAGCGGGGCATAATGAGCAGTTCTTC.

The J gene is TRBJ2-3, the V gene TRBV18; 13 bases are a match to TRBD2. The ends lost 4 bases at V and 7 bases at J; junction bases unmatched: 8. Germline CDR1 and CDR2: KGHSH and LQKENI. The CDR3 totals 16 residues. Here the CDR3 DNA reads TGTGCCAGCTCACTTACCGGGACTAGCGGGATACATACGCAGTATTTT. Translation: CASSLTGTSGIHTQYF.

This rearrangement joins TRBV9 to TRBJ2-1; 13 bases align to TRBD2. Germline lookup yields CDR1 SGDLS and CDR2 YYNGEE. The CDR3 loop spans 16 amino acids. The trim removed 0 bases at V and 7 bases at J, leaving 4 bases unmatched. CDR3 region: CASSVEGTSGKNEQFF. The CDR3 DNA sequence: TGTGCCAGCAGCGTAGAAGGGACTAGCGGGAAAAATGAGCAGTTCTTC. Full variable domain (rest looked up from reference TRBV9 and TRBJ2-1): DSGVTQTPKHLITATGQRVTLRCSPRSGDLSVYWYQQSLDQGLQFLIQYYNGEERAKGNILERFSAQQFPDLHSELNLSSLELGDSALYFCASSVEGTSGKNEQFFGPGTRLTVL.

This chain connects TRBV7-3 to TRBJ2-1; D ambiguous. V gave up 1 base and J gave up 7 bases, with 8 bases separating them. The CDR3 loop spans 13 amino acids. Germline lookup yields CDR1 SGHTA and CDR2 FQGTGA. CDR3 bases: TGTGCCAGCAGCTTAAACTCATTAAATGAGCAGTTCTTC. It codes for CASSLNSLNEQFF.

The V call is TRBV7-9, the J call TRBJ1-1, with a tentative D call TRBD1 (6 bases). The CDR3 covers 14 residues. Germline CDR1 reads SEHNR; CDR2 reads FQNEAQ (reference sequence). V lost 5 bases, J lost 1 base, and 11 bases lay in between. The CDR3 region is CASSGQGRNTEAFF. CDR3 in DNA: TGTGCCAGCAGCGGGCAGGGGAGGAACACTGAAGCTTTCTTT.

The chain is built from TRBV4-1 and TRBJ2-7; D remains unclear. Per germline, CDR1 MGHRA and CDR2 YSYEKL. The CDR3 has 16 residues. V lost 4 bases, J lost 2 bases, and 18 bases lay in between. The CDR3 sequence is CASSPLGQVKPYEQYF. The CDR3 coding sequence is TGCGCCAGCAGCCCCCTCGGCCAGGTGAAGCCCTACGAGCAGTACTTC.

The chain employs TRBV4-3 and TRBJ1-1; 9 bases match TRBD1. The germline V gene encodes CDR1 LGHNA and CDR2 YSLEER. The CDR3 length is 13 residues. The ends lost 2 bases at V and 10 bases at J; junction bases unmatched: 5. CDR3 nucleotide sequence: TGCGCCAGCAGCCAAAACAGGGGGCGCGGAGCTTTCTTT. Protein product: CASSQNRGRGAFF.

The gene calls are TRBV29-1 and TRBJ2-5; no definite D call. Trimming shortened V by 7 bases and J by 1 base, and 16 bases separated the two germline ends. The CDR3 runs to 14 residues. Germline CDR1 is SQVTM and CDR2 is ANQGSEA. In DNA, the CDR3 is TGCAGCGCTCACGGGTTAGCAACCCAAGAGACCCAGTACTTC. Translation: CSAHGLATQETQYF.

The V and J genes are TRBV9 and TRBJ2-3, with 8 nucleotides matching TRBD1. The CDR3 covers 15 residues. The V segment lost 4 bases and the J segment 6 bases; nucleotides outside the gene matches: 10. CDR1 and CDR2 from the germline V gene are SGDLS and YYNGEE. The CDR3 DNA follows: TGTGCCAGCAGCACGACAGGGGTCGCTGCTGATACGCAGTATTTT. As protein: CASSTTGVAADTQYF.

V usage is TRBV5-1 and J usage is TRBJ2-7; D gene ambiguous. Trimming left V 5 bases short and J 2 bases short, with 14 bases between. CDR1 and CDR2 (germline): SGHRS, YFSETQ. This CDR3 has 14 amino acids. In DNA, the CDR3 is TGCGCCAGCAGGGCCACAGCCGGAACCTACGAGCAGTACTTC. Translation gives CASRATAGTYEQYF.

V is TRBV7-2 and J is TRBJ2-3; TRBD2 matches 7 bases. Germline V gives CDR1 SGHTA, CDR2 FQGNSA. The CDR3 runs 13 residues. The trim removed 5 bases at V and 5 bases at J, leaving 4 bases unmatched. The CDR3 DNA reads TGTGCCAGCAGCCGGGCTAGCGGAGATACGCAGTATTTT. Translation gives CASSRASGDTQYF.

The CDR3 coding sequence is TGCGCCAGCAAGACAGGGGGCGGGACCGGGGAGCTGTTTTTT. It encodes CASKTGGGTGELFF. The J gene is TRBJ2-2, the V gene TRBV5-1; 10 bases align to TRBD1. V gave up 6 bases and J gave up 5 bases; unmatched junction bases: 4. The CDR3 totals 14 residues. Germline CDR1 is SGHRS and CDR2 is YFSETQ.

In DNA form, the CDR3 reads TGTGCCAGCAGTTACTCGAAGGGCTCCGTAACCTACGAGCAGTACTTC. Translated: CASSYSKGSVTYEQYF. This chain joins TRBV6-5 and TRBJ2-7, with unresolved D. The CDR3 is 16 residues long. Trimming shortened V by 0 bases and J by 2 bases, and 14 bases separated the two germline ends. Germline values: CDR1 MNHEY, CDR2 SVGAGI.

The CDR3, as DNA: TGTGCCAGCAGCCAAGAGGGGGGGGCCGGGAACACTGAAGCTTTCTTT. Translation gives CASSQEGGAGNTEAFF. The chain carries TRBV4-2 and TRBJ1-1; weak D call: TRBD1 (6 bases). The CDR3 has 16 residues. V lost 0 bases and J lost 1, with 12 bases in between. CDR1 is LGHNA and CDR2 is YNFKEQ in the germline V gene.

This sequence joins TRBV2 and TRBJ2-7; the D gene is possibly TRBD2 (6 bases). The germline gives CDR1 SNHLY, CDR2 FYNNEI. With 4 bases removed from V and 7 bases from J, the gap between germline ends came to 17 bases. The CDR3 consists of 14 residues. This CDR3 is CASSGLSQGGEQYF. CDR3 DNA sequence: TGTGCCAGCAGTGGACTCTCCCAAGGAGGGGAGCAGTACTTC. The variable domain in full, with the rest retrieved from reference TRBV2 and TRBJ2-7, is EPEVTQTPSHQVTQMGQEVILRCVPISNHLYFYWYRQILGQKVEFLVSFYNNEISEKSEIFDDQFSVERPDGSNFTLKIRSTKLEDSAMYFCASSGLSQGGEQYFGPGTRLTVT.

The V and J genes are TRBV12-2 and TRBJ1-2; TRBD1 is the table's D call and was not checked against the DNA. TRBV12-2 is termed a pseudogene. CDR3 length: 15 residues. Here the CDR3 reads CAFCTPGQGAYGYTF. The DNA for the CDR3 is TGTGCTTTTTGTACCCCGGGACAGGGCGCATATGGCTACACCTTC.